This TCR beta chain was documented in a study of blood T cell repertoires in COVID-19. Background on the study: In each case, the material was cDNA or gDNA derived from T cells, B-cell-depleted T cells, or PBMCs.

Sequencing used immunoSEQ multiplex PCR; TCRdb keeps in-frame clones, though not all of them. The top ten hold about 5.7% of the sample, which has hundreds of thousands of clones, more than 70% seen once. The CDR3 consists of 14 residues. The germline CDR1 and CDR2 sequences are SGHRS and YFSETQ. V shed 8 bases, J shed 2 bases, and the junction held 9 bases outside the gene matches. This receptor was taken from a man older than 75 with acute or convalescent COVID-19. Sequenced input: peripheral blood. The chain couples TRBV5-1 to TRBJ1-2; 7 nucleotides align to TRBD1. The CDR3 region has the DNA TGCGCCAGTGCACCGACAGGGCAGAACTATGGCTACACCTTC. It yields the protein CASAPTGQNYGYTF.